A selection of T cell receptor beta chains follows, all from one sample in a study of blood T cell repertoires in COVID-19. Repertoires were generated with immunoSEQ multiplex PCR, while TCRdb's copy carries only in-frame clones and drops some. The sample has around 93,000 clones, over 80% seen once. Specimen: peripheral blood. The receptors were sampled from a man older than 75 with acute or convalescent COVID-19. Each CDR3 is given with its conserved first and last residue.

CDR3: CASSLDGTNYGYTF; J: TRBJ1-2; V: TRBV5-1
CDR3: CASSPPGSYEQYF; J: TRBJ2-7; V: TRBV12-3/TRBV12-4
CDR3: CASRLRAMNTEAFF; J: TRBJ1-1; V: TRBV6-5
CDR3: CASGLGAGTDTQYF; J: TRBJ2-3; V: TRBV12-5
CDR3: CASSKGTAVSGANVLTF; J: TRBJ2-6; V: TRBV19
CDR3: CASSPQGGNQPQHF; J: TRBJ1-5; V: TRBV19
CDR3: CASSVAVATGENEQFF; J: TRBJ2-1; V: TRBV9
CDR3: CSASPTRELNF; J: TRBJ1-4; V: TRBV20-1
CDR3: CASSQTIKPGGQYF; J: TRBJ2-5; V: TRBV5-1
CDR3: CASSLAPAGSQPQHF; J: TRBJ1-5; V: TRBV7-2
CDR3: CAISGGTGGDQPQHF; J: TRBJ1-5; V: TRBV10-3
CDR3: CASRAGQGYHEQYF; J: TRBJ2-7; V: TRBV28
CDR3: CASSLDGPIYEQYF; J: TRBJ2-7; V: TRBV7-2
CDR3: CTSSQLAQGFSGNTIYF; J: TRBJ1-3; V: TRBV1
CDR3: CASRQGPTNEKLFF; J: TRBJ1-4; V: TRBV19
CDR3: CASNGRVGQPQHF; J: TRBJ1-5; V: TRBV19
CDR3: CAISESDRPNTGELFF; J: TRBJ2-2; V: TRBV10-3
CDR3: CASSFSSGGYTDTQYF; J: TRBJ2-3; V: TRBV11-2
CDR3: CASSLDRVSEETQYF; J: TRBJ2-5; V: TRBV6-2/TRBV6-3
CDR3: CASRPQGFANTEAFF; J: TRBJ1-1; V: TRBV7-8
CDR3: CASSLGGSETQYF; J: TRBJ2-5; V: TRBV28
CDR3: CASSQDLRGKGTEAFF; J: TRBJ1-1; V: TRBV3-1/TRBV3-2
CDR3: CASSPKGDQSSGANVLTF; J: TRBJ2-6; V: TRBV18
CDR3: CASRLGGQGRQPQHF; J: TRBJ1-5; V: TRBV19
CDR3: CSVIQVIGEKLFF; J: TRBJ1-4; V: TRBV29-1
CDR3: CASSLRSGDTEAFF; J: TRBJ1-1; V: TRBV5-1
CDR3: CSVGDLKNTEAFF; J: TRBJ1-1; V: TRBV29-1
CDR3: CSVVAGSYEQYF; J: TRBJ2-7; V: TRBV29-1
CDR3: CASSLGGGPYNEQFF; J: TRBJ2-1; V: TRBV5-1
CDR3: CASSRGRANYGYTF; J: TRBJ1-2; V: TRBV3-1/TRBV3-2
CDR3: CATSNSVDRGFGSSGYTF; J: TRBJ1-2; V: TRBV15
CDR3: CASSVLGVSSYNSPLHF; J: TRBJ1-6; V: TRBV27
CDR3: CASSPGQGGGYTF; J: TRBJ1-2; V: TRBV28
CDR3: CASSSPRRDRGFDTEAFF; J: TRBJ1-1; V: TRBV28
CDR3: CASSPGQGSYNEQFF; J: TRBJ2-1; V: TRBV6-4
CDR3: CASSDSKRRTSNYGYTF; J: TRBJ1-2; V: TRBV6-4
CDR3: CASSNGQGGTEAFF; J: TRBJ1-1; V: TRBV5-1
CDR3: CASSIGQVFTYEQYF; J: TRBJ2-7; V: TRBV11-2
CDR3: CASSLGSVNYGYTF; J: TRBJ1-2; V: TRBV5-1
CDR3: CAISANTQGAGNTEAFF; J: TRBJ1-1; V: TRBV10-3
CDR3: CASSQTGIDLRAFF; J: TRBJ1-1; V: TRBV4-1
CDR3: CASSPGDRGNQETQYF; J: TRBJ2-5; V: TRBV11-3